Below are 12 T cell receptor beta chains sequenced from a single sample in a study of beta chain features in type 1 diabetes. Since all of the isolated RNA was reverse transcribed, expressed TCRB transcripts were what got sequenced. Some clones are missing from TCRdb's copy, which holds only in-frame ones; the method was immunoSEQ multiplex PCR. The sample has about 620,000 clones, around a sixth seen once. Sequencing was carried out using naive CD4+ T cells from blood. Receptors were obtained from a man between 18 and 35 years old in good health.

This clone was counted between two and nine times. Other DNA sequences in the same sample also yield this CDR3. The chain links TRBV9 to TRBJ2-5, with D maybe TRBD1 (5 bases). Trimming took off 0 bases at V and 1 base at J, with 7 bases between the two ends. Germline lookup yields CDR1 SGDLS and CDR2 YYNGEE. The CDR3 has 14 amino acids. The CDR3: CASSVGGLQETQYF. The CDR3 DNA reads TGTGCCAGCAGCGTAGGGGGCCTCCAAGAGACCCAGTACTTC.

The chain uses TRBV7-2 and TRBJ1-2; D remains ambiguous. The germline CDR1 and CDR2 sequences are SGHTA and FQGNSA. V gave up 1 base and J gave up 0 bases, with 3 bases separating them. The CDR3 length is 13 residues. CDR3 DNA: TGTGCCAGCAGCTTAGGGACTAACTATGGCTACACCTTC. Protein: CASSLGTNYGYTF. The full variable domain, completed using reference TRBV7-2 and TRBJ1-2, is GAGVSQSPSNKVTEKGKDVELRCDPISGHTALYWYRQSLGQGLEFLIYFQGNSAPDKSGLPSDRFSAERTGGSVSTLTIQRTQQEDSAVYLCASSLGTNYGYTFGSGTRLTVV.

The chain couples TRBV9 to TRBJ1-1, with TRBD1 as a possible D gene (5 bases). Trimming cost V 3 bases and J 0 bases, with 15 bases left between them. Germline CDR1 SGDLS, CDR2 YYNGEE. The CDR3 loop spans 16 amino acids. The CDR3 nucleotides are TGTGCCAGCAGCGCATCGGGGGGTCGGATGAACACTGAAGCTTTCTTT. Translating gives CASSASGGRMNTEAFF.

The chain joins TRBV15 to TRBJ2-1; 8 bases agree with TRBD1. Unmatched junction bases numbered 9, after V lost 8 bases and J lost 9 bases. The CDR3 length is 13 residues. The V gene's germline CDR1 is LNHNV and CDR2 YYDKDF (reference sequence). The CDR3 bases are TGTGCCACCGCAGGGGGCTGGGGTAGTGAGCAGTTCTTC. Protein sequence: CATAGGWGSEQFF.

This clone was observed a handful of times. The rearrangement uses TRBV29-1 and TRBJ2-1; 7 nucleotides line up with TRBD1. J was trimmed by 4 bases and V by 6 bases; bases with no gene match: 3. The CDR3 extends over 12 amino acids. Germline V gene data show CDR1 as SQVTM and CDR2 as ANQGSEA. CDR3 amino acids: CSVNRGYNEQFF. In DNA, the CDR3 is TGCAGCGTGAACAGGGGTTACAATGAGCAGTTCTTC.

This clone came up a few times. The chain is built from TRBV6-6 and TRBJ2-7; possibly TRBD1 or TRBD2 for D (5 bases each). Trimming left V 3 bases short and J 0 bases short, with 9 bases between. The CDR3 is 14 amino acids. CDR1 MNHNY and CDR2 SVGAGI come from the germline V gene (reference sequence). The CDR3 coding sequence is TGTGCCAGCAGTTATACCGGGGCCTCCTACGAGCAGTACTTC. It is translated as CASSYTGASYEQYF.

The J gene is TRBJ2-7, the V gene TRBV28; D gene unclear. The CDR3 contains 13 residues. Trimming removed 6 bases from V and 5 bases from J, with 14 bases in between. Germline V lookup: CDR1 MDHEN, CDR2 SYDVKM. CDR3 in DNA: TGTGCCAGCAGCGCCTCTAGGGCCCACGAGCAGTACTTC. Translation gives CASSASRAHEQYF.

This clone has only a few counts. The DNA is omitted, as the CDR3 cannot be located on it reliably, and the CDR3 follows TCRdb's listing. V usage is TRBV13 and J usage is TRBJ2-7; TRBD2 is taken as the D call from the table, unchecked against the DNA. Termini included, the CDR3 measures 21 amino acids. Germline V gene lookup returns CDR1 PRHDT and CDR2 FYEKMQ (reference sequence). CDR3 in amino acids: CASSLGAMPRTLGSTLGEQYF.

CDR3 amino acids: CASSSQGLRTYGYTF. In DNA, the CDR3 is TGTGCCAGCAGTTCACAGGGTTTACGGACTTATGGCTACACCTTC. The chain is built from TRBV6-6 and TRBJ1-2; D may be TRBD1 (6 bases). Germline V gene sequence: CDR1 MNHNY, CDR2 SVGAGI (reference sequence). Deletions cut 4 bases from V and 5 bases from J, with 17 bases between. This CDR3 is 15 amino acids long.

This clone was seen a handful of times. The chain uses TRBV19 and TRBJ1-4; D is unresolved. Trimming shortened V by 1 base and J by 7 bases, and 10 bases separated the two germline ends. Looked up from germline, CDR1 is LNHDA and CDR2 is SQIVND (reference sequence). There are 14 residues in the CDR3. CDR3 amino acids: CASSIVSGIEKLFF. For the CDR3, the DNA is TGTGCCAGTAGTATAGTATCGGGGATTGAAAAACTGTTTTTT.

There are a few counts of this clone. This sample includes further DNA sequences coding for the same CDR3. The chain uses TRBV10-3 and TRBJ2-2; 11 bases agree with TRBD1. This CDR3 comprises 14 residues. Trimming removed 7 bases from V and 4 bases from J; junction bases left unmatched: 2. Germline V gene sequence: CDR1 ENHRY, CDR2 SYGVKD. The CDR3 coding sequence is TGTGCCATCAAGGGGACAGGGGGCACCGGGGAGCTGTTTTTT. Translating gives CAIKGTGGTGELFF.

This rearrangement joins TRBV7-8 to TRBJ2-5, with TRBD2 identical over 8 bases. In germline, CDR1 is SGHVS, CDR2 FQNEAQ. V dropped 6 bases and J dropped 5; count of bases not matched to a gene: 23. The CDR3 extends over 19 amino acids. Written as DNA, the CDR3 is TGTGCCAGCAGGTTTAAGGCCTTCGCCCGGAACGGGGGGGCTGAGACCCAGTACTTC. This encodes CASRFKAFARNGGAETQYF.